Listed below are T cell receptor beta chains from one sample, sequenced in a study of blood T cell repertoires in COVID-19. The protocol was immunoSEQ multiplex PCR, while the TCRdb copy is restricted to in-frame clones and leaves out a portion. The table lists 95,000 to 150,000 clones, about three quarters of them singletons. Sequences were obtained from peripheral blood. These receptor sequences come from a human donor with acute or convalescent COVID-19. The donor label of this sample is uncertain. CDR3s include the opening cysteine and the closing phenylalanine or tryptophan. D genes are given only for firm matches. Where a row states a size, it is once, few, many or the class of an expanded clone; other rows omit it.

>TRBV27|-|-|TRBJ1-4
CASMRLGRDNEKLFF
TGTGCCAGCATGAGGTTGGGGCGGGATAATGAAAAACTGTTTTTT
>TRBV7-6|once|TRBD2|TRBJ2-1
CASSLTGLAGNEQFF
TGTGCCAGCAGCCTGACGGGACTAGCGGGGAATGAGCAGTTCTTC
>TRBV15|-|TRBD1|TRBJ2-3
CATRGTGGGDTDTQYF
TGTGCCACCAGGGGGACAGGGGGCGGGGACACAGATACGCAGTATTTT
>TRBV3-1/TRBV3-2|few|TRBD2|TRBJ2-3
CASSQDGSTSGPTDTQYF
TGTGCCAGCAGCCAAGATGGTAGTACTAGCGGCCCCACAGATACGCAGTATTTT
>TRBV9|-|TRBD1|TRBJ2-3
CASSARTGEDTQYF
TGTGCCAGCAGCGCCCGGACAGGGGAGGATACGCAGTATTTT
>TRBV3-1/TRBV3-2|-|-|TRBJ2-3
CASSYKGTSATQYF
TGTGCCAGCAGCTATAAAGGGACTTCAGCGACGCAGTATTTT
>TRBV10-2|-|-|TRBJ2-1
CASSVQGPSEQFF
TGCGCCAGCAGTGTTCAGGGGCCAAGTGAGCAGTTCTTC
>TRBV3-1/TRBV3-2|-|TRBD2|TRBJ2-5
CASSPSASGGKTQYF
TGTGCCAGCAGCCCAAGTGCTAGCGGGGGAAAGACCCAGTACTTC
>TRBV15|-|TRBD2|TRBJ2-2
CATSPQLGGGPGELFF
TGTGCCACCAGCCCCCAATTAGGCGGGGGGCCCGGGGAGCTGTTTTTT
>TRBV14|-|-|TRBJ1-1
CASSQDQNTEAFF
TGTGCCAGCAGCCAAGACCAGAACACTGAAGCTTTCTTT
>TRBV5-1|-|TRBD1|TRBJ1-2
CASSPTGDYGYTF
TGCGCCAGCAGCCCTACAGGGGACTATGGCTACACCTTC
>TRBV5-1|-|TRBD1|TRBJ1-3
CASSGRTGGEKNTIYF
TGCGCCAGCAGCGGAAGGACAGGGGGCGAAAAAAACACCATATATTTT
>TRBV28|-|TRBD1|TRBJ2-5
CASSDPQGSETQYF
TGTGCCAGCAGCGACCCACAGGGGAGTGAGACCCAGTACTTC
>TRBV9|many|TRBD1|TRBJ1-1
CASSRTGRKTEAFF
TGTGCCAGCAGCCGGACAGGGAGAAAGACTGAAGCTTTCTTT
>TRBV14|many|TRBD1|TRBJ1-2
CASSQEQGTEQYGYTF
TGTGCCAGCAGCCAAGAACAGGGGACAGAGCAATATGGCTACACCTTC
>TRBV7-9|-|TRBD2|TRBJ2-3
CASSQTSGGVNTQYF
TGTGCCAGCAGCCAAACTAGCGGGGGGGTGAATACGCAGTATTTT
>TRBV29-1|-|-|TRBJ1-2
CSVAENTNYGYTF
TGCAGCGTTGCCGAGAATACTAACTATGGCTACACCTTC
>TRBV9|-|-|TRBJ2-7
CASSVRDMGNEQYF
TGTGCCAGCAGCGTCCGGGACATGGGGAACGAGCAGTACTTC
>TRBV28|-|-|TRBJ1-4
CASGGAPFLGLFF
TGTGCCAGCGGTGGGGCTCCTTTTTTAGGACTGTTTTTT
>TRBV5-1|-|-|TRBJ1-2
CASSLDRSYGYTF
TGCGCCAGCAGCTTGGATCGGAGCTATGGCTACACCTTC
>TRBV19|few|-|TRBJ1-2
CASSVTETHFYGYTF
TGTGCCAGTAGTGTGACAGAGACCCATTTCTATGGCTACACCTTC
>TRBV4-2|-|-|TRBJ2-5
CASSRSRGSGEETQYF
TGTGCCAGCAGCCGGTCGAGGGGGTCAGGGGAAGAGACCCAGTACTTC
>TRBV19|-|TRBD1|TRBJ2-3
CASSSRQGSTDTQYF
TGTGCCAGTAGTAGCAGACAGGGGAGCACAGATACGCAGTATTTT
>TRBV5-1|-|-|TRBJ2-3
CASSPSMRGRGDTQYF
TGCGCCAGCAGCCCAAGTATGCGGGGGCGTGGAGATACGCAGTATTTT
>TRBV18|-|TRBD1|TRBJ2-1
CASSPKQGAAYNEQFF
TGTGCCAGCTCACCAAAACAGGGGGCGGCCTACAATGAGCAGTTCTTC
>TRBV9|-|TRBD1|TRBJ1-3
CASSPTGQYSGNTIYF
TGTGCCAGCAGCCCGACGGGACAGTACTCTGGAAACACCATATATTTT
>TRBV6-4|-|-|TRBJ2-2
CASSDWAATGELFF
TGTGCCAGCAGTGACTGGGCAGCCACCGGGGAGCTGTTTTTT
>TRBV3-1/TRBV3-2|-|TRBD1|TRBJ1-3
CASSQDRAGNTIYF
TGTGCCAGCAGCCAGGACAGGGCCGGAAACACCATATATTTT
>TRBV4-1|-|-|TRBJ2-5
CASSQGTGTWAQYF
TGCGCCAGCAGCCAAGGTACAGGGACGTGGGCCCAGTACTTC
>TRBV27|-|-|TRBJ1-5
CASSSTQGHQPQHF
TGTGCCAGCAGTTCAACACAGGGACATCAGCCCCAGCATTTT
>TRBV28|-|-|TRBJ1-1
CATFDRNTEAFF
TGTGCCACCTTTGACAGAAACACTGAAGCTTTCTTT
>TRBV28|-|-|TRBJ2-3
CATHSEYTQYF
TGTGCCACCCATAGCGAATATACGCAGTATTTT
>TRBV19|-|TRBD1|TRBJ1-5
CASSMAGGRNQPQHF
TGTGCCAGTAGTATGGCAGGGGGGCGTAATCAGCCCCAGCATTTT
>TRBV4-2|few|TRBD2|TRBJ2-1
CASSQETSGGFEQFF
TGTGCCAGCAGCCAAGAGACTAGCGGGGGGTTTGAGCAGTTCTTC
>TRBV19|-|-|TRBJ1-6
CASSLGRFYNSPLHF
TGTGCCAGTAGTTTGGGGCGGTTCTATAATTCACCCCTCCACTTT
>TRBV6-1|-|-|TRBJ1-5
CASSEVRAGNQPQHF
TGTGCCAGCAGTGAGGTTCGTGCGGGCAATCAGCCCCAGCATTTT
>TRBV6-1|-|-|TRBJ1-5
CASSEAQRGQPQHF
TGTGCCAGCAGTGAAGCCCAGCGGGGTCAGCCCCAGCATTTT
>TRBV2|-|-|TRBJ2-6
CASSARVSGANVLTF
TGTGCCAGCAGTGCACGGGTCTCTGGGGCCAACGTCCTGACTTTC
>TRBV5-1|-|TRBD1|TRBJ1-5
CASSLLGDIIRGSSNQPQHF
TGCGCCAGCAGCTTGTTAGGGGACATCATCAGGGGGAGTAGCAATCAGCCCCAGCATTTT
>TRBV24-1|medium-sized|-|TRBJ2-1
CATTMGRKQFF
TGTGCCACCACCATGGGGAGGAAGCAGTTCTTC
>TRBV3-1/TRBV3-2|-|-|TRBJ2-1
CASSQSDNEQFF
TGTGCCAGCAGCCAATCCGACAATGAGCAGTTCTTC
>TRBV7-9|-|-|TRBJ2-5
CASSYGGQETQYF
TGTGCCAGCAGTTACGGAGGGCAAGAGACCCAGTACTTC
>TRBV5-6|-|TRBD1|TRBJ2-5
CASSLGWVSGGETQYF
TGTGCCAGCAGCTTGGGATGGGTTTCAGGGGGAGAGACCCAGTACTTC
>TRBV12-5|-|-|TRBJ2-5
CASGLRIRQYQETQYF
TGTGCTAGTGGTTTGCGAATCCGCCAGTATCAAGAGACCCAGTACTTC
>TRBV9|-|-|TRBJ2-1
CASSVGDYYNEQFF
TGTGCCAGCAGCGTAGGAGACTACTACAATGAGCAGTTCTTC
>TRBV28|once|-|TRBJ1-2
CASSYRRGLYGYTF
TGTGCCAGCAGTTATCGCAGGGGATTATATGGCTACACCTTC